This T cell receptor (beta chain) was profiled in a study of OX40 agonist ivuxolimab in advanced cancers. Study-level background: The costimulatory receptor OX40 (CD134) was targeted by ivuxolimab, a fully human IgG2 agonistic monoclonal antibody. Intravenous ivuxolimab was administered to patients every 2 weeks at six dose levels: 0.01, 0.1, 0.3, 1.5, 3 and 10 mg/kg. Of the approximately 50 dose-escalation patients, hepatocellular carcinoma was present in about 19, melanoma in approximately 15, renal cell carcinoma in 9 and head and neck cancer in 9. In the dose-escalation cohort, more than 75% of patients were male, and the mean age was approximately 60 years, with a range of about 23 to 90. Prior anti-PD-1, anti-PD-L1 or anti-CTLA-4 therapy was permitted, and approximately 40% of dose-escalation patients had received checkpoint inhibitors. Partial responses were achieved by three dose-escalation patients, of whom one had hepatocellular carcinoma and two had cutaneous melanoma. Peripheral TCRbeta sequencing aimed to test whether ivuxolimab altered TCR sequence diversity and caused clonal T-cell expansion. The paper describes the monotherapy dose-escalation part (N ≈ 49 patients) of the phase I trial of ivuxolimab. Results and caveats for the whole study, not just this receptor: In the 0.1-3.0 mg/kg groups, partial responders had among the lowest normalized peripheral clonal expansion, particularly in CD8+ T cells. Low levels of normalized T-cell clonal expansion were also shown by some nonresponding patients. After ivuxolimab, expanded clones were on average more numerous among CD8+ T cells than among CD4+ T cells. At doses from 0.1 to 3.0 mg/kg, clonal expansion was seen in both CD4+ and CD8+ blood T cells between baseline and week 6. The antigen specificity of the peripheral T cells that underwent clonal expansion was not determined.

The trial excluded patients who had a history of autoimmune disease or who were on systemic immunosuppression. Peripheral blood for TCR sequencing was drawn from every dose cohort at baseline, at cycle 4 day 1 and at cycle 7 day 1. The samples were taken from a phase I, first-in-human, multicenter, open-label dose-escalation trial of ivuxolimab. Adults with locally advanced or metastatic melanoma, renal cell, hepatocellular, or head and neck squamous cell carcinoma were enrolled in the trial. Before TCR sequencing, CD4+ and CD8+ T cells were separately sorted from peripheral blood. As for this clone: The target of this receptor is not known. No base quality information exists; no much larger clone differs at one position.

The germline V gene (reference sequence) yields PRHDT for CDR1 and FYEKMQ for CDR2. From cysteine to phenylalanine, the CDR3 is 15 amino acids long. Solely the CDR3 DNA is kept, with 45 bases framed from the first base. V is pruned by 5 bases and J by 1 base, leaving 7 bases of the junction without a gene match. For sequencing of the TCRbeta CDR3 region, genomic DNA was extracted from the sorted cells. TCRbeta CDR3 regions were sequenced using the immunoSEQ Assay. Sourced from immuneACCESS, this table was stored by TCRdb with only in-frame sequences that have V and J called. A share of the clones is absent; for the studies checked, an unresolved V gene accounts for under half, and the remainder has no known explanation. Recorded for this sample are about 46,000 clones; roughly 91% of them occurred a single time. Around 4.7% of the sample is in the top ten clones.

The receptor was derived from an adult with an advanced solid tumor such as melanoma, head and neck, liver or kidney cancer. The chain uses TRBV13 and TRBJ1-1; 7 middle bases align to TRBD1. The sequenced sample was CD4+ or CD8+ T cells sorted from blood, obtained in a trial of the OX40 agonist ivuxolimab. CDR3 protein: CASSLIRQGNTEAFF. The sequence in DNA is TGTGCCAGCAGCCTCATTCGACAGGGGAACACTGAAGCTTTCTTT.